The source of this T cell receptor beta chain is a study of identical twins. General study results and limits: Not following the same donors, the study drew its conclusions from cross-sectional statistical analysis. Within monozygotic twins, out-of-frame TCR alpha sharing was underestimated by the models. A lower insertion count was a feature of abundant cord blood beta clonotypes, with no such feature in memory repertoires.

TCRdb re-derived calls from the 5' RACE reads in MiXCR, one entry per CDR3 protein. The sample holds hundreds of thousands of distinct CDR3 sequences, over 8% seen once. The CDR3 loop spans 12 amino acids. V was trimmed by 5 bases and J by 6 bases, leaving 10 bases between them. Germline-derived CDR1 and CDR2 are SGHTA and FQGNSA. Comment on this clonotype: Its matching antigen is unknown.

The receptor comes from a woman younger than 30 in good health. The chain has TRBV7-2 and TRBJ2-5; D is uncertain. The sequencing sample was made of memory (CD45RO+) T cells sorted from blood. The CDR3 DNA is TGTGCCAGCAGCGAACCCACACAGACCCAGTACTTC. This gives the protein CASSEPTQTQYF.